This TCR beta chain emerged from a study of T cell responses to AZD1222 COVID-19 vaccine. Some second doses came at about 4 weeks and others at about 12 weeks; these were pooled. This CDR3 is 14 amino acids long. V was pared by 2 bases and J by 10 bases, with 6 bases of the junction left unmatched. The germline CDR1 and CDR2 sequences are SGHTA and FQGNSA. Some clones are missing from TCRdb's copy, which holds only in-frame ones; the method was immunoSEQ multiplex PCR. This table holds approximately 180,000 clones, roughly 91% found once. With regard to this clone: The target antigen is unknown.

Study findings and constraints: The donor group comprised mostly white British people and more females; the analysis possibly underestimated clonal diversity. Receipt of two AZD1222 doses was followed by a rise in Spike-specific TCR breadth and depth.

The chain has TRBV7-2 and TRBJ2-1, with 9 positions matching TRBD1. This receptor was obtained from an adult who received the AZD1222 COVID-19 vaccine. Sequenced material: peripheral blood, taken 28 days after the second AZD1222 dose. This CDR3 reads CASSLKGGQGEQFF. In DNA form, the CDR3 reads TGTGCCAGCAGCTTAAAAGGGGGACAGGGAGAGCAGTTCTTC.